A selection of T cell receptor beta chains follows, all from one sample in a study of T cell responses to AZD1222 COVID-19 vaccine. The method was immunoSEQ multiplex PCR; TCRdb's version includes in-frame clones alone and lacks a portion of them. The sample holds 90,000 to 130,000 clones; 86% are singletons and the top ten take approximately 3.3%. The sequencing used peripheral blood, collected on day 0 of AZD1222 vaccination. The receptors shown here come from an adult in good health. CDR3s include the opening cysteine and the closing phenylalanine or tryptophan. A D gene is named only where the DNA matches it firmly. Only part of the rows carry a size: once, few, many, or a class if the clone is expanded.

abundance,v_gene,j_gene,d_gene,CDR3nt,CDR3aa
NA,TRBV6-5,TRBJ1-1,NA,TGTGCCAGCAGACCCGGGACTGTAGCCACTGAAGCTTTCTTT,CASRPGTVATEAFF
NA,TRBV15,TRBJ2-7,NA,TGTGCCACCAGCAGAGGTCGGGGTTCCTACGAGCAGTACTTC,CATSRGRGSYEQYF
NA,TRBV28,TRBJ2-5,NA,TGTGCCAGCAGTCCCATCCAAGAGACCCAGTACTTC,CASSPIQETQYF
NA,TRBV5-1,TRBJ1-6,NA,TGCGCCAGCAGCTTGGCGACACCAAATAATTCACCCCTCCACTTT,CASSLATPNNSPLHF
NA,TRBV5-1,TRBJ1-4,NA,TGCGCCAGCAGCTTCGGGGACTTCAATGAAAAACTGTTTTTT,CASSFGDFNEKLFF
few,TRBV5-6,TRBJ1-2,NA,TGTGCCAGCAGCTTTGGCGGGGGGGCAAGATGGGGCTACACCTTC,CASSFGGGARWGYTF
NA,TRBV7-9,TRBJ1-4,NA,TGTGCCAGCATCCCTCTTCCCGGGGCCACAACTAATGAAAAACTGTTTTTT,CASIPLPGATTNEKLFF
NA,TRBV6-1,TRBJ1-5,NA,TGTGCCAGCAGTGACCGACAGGATCAGCCCCAGCATTTT,CASSDRQDQPQHF
NA,TRBV7-2,TRBJ1-2,NA,TGTGCCAGCACTGCGGACTATGGCTACACCTTC,CASTADYGYTF
NA,TRBV5-1,TRBJ1-2,TRBD1,TGCGCCAGCAGCTTATTTGAGGGGGCCGGTGGCTACACCTTC,CASSLFEGAGGYTF
NA,TRBV19,TRBJ2-7,NA,TGTGCCAGTAGTATCCCTCCGGTGCACGAGCAGTACTTC,CASSIPPVHEQYF
NA,TRBV7-2,TRBJ2-4,NA,TGTGCCAGCAGCATTAGGGTAGGAGGTTCCCCCGCCAAAAACATTCAGTACTTC,CASSIRVGGSPAKNIQYF
NA,TRBV5-1,TRBJ2-4,TRBD1,TGCGCCAGCAGCTTGGAAGGGACAGGGGATAGCATTCAGTACTTC,CASSLEGTGDSIQYF
NA,TRBV6-1,TRBJ2-3,NA,TGTGCCAGCAGTGAGGGGGGCACAGATACGCAGTATTTT,CASSEGGTDTQYF